What follows are 8 T cell receptor beta chains derived from one specimen sequenced in a study of identical twins. One entry per CDR3 protein results from TCRdb running MiXCR on the 5' RACE reads. This table has around 200,000 distinct CDR3 sequences, 9.4% appearing once. The sequenced sample was memory (CD45RO+) T cells sorted from blood. The receptors were gathered from a woman between 18 and 30 years old in good health.

This clonotype was detected a few times. V usage is TRBV5-1 and J usage is TRBJ2-1; D may be TRBD2 (5 bases). Germline V lookup: CDR1 SGHRS, CDR2 YFSETQ. The V end was cut by 0 bases, the J end by 8 bases, with 15 bases between. CDR3 size: 15 residues. In nucleotides, the CDR3 is TGCGCCAGCAGCTTGGCCTCGACTAAGACCGATGAGCAGTTCTTC. This translates into CASSLASTKTDEQFF.

The gene calls are TRBV27 and TRBJ1-1; tentatively, D is TRBD1 (6 bases). The CDR3 covers 14 residues. Germline lookup yields CDR1 MNHEY and CDR2 SMNVEV (reference sequence). The V gene lost 6 bases and the J gene lost 1 base, with 12 bases spanning the gap. The CDR3, as DNA: TGTGCCAGCAGCGCTACAGGGCCGAACACTGAAGCTTTCTTT. It codes for CASSATGPNTEAFF.

The chain links TRBV27 to TRBJ2-7; possibly TRBD2 for D (5 bases). Germline-derived CDR1 and CDR2 are MNHEY and SMNVEV (reference sequence). There are 13 residues in the CDR3. Trimming took 6 bases from V and 3 from J, leaving 12 bases between them. DNA of the CDR3: TGTGCCAGCAGCGACTATCCCCACTACGAGCAGTACTTC. Amino acids: CASSDYPHYEQYF.

This clonotype was recorded a few times. V is TRBV7-2 and J is TRBJ2-2; no reliable D call. V was cut by 6 bases and J by 3 bases, with 11 bases left in between. This CDR3 contains 14 residues. Germline CDR1 SGHTA, CDR2 FQGNSA. In DNA, the CDR3 is TGTGCCAGCAGTATAGCCCCCTACACCGGGGAGCTGTTTTTT. Translating gives CASSIAPYTGELFF.

This clonotype appeared a few times. The rearrangement joins TRBV9 to TRBJ2-3; D may be TRBD2 (5 bases). Germline V gene data show CDR1 as SGDLS and CDR2 as YYNGEE. This CDR3 has 13 amino acids. Trimming removed 0 bases from V and 5 bases from J, with 7 bases in between. The CDR3: CASSVAAGDTQYF. As DNA, the CDR3 is TGTGCCAGCAGCGTAGCCGCGGGAGATACGCAGTATTTT.

This clonotype was detected many times. The chain carries TRBV7-9 and TRBJ2-1; D is unresolved. The CDR3 runs to 13 residues. The germline V gene encodes CDR1 SEHNR and CDR2 FQNEAQ (reference sequence). The ends were cut back, 3 bases at V and 14 bases at J, with 17 bases in the middle. CDR3 sequence: CASSLDFGPQEFF. CDR3 coding DNA: TGTGCCAGCAGCTTGGATTTCGGGCCGCAGGAGTTCTTC.

This clonotype was recorded a few times. The chain links TRBV7-9 to TRBJ1-2; the D gene is possibly TRBD1 (5 bases). With 8 bases removed from V and 8 bases from J, the gap between germline ends came to 12 bases. CDR3 length: 11 residues. The V gene's germline CDR1 is SEHNR and CDR2 FQNEAQ (reference sequence). As DNA, the CDR3 is TGTGCCAGCCAAGATAGACAGGGCTACACCTTC. Its translation is CASQDRQGYTF.

This clonotype was detected only a few times. V and J are TRBV7-3 and TRBJ1-1, with 8 bases fitting TRBD1. Trimming took 5 bases from V and 10 from J; bases not matched to a gene: 12. The length of the CDR3 is 14 residues. The germline V gene has CDR1 SGHTA and CDR2 FQGTGA. The CDR3 bases are TGTGCCAGCAGCCCGGGGGACAGGCATAAGGGAGCTTTCTTT. Translating it yields CASSPGDRHKGAFF.